The T cell receptor beta chain under discussion was sequenced for a study of cytomegalovirus exposure and HLA in healthy donors. The CDR3 sequence is 14 residues long. Trimming pared 6 bases from V and 1 base from J, leaving 12 bases between. The germline V gene has CDR1 MNHEY and CDR2 SMNVEV (reference sequence). Vbeta (60) and Jbeta (13) primers were used in the PCR. Clones were read by immunoSEQ multiplex PCR, and TCRdb kept only the in-frame ones, dropping some. The sample has fewer than 85,000 clones; 60% to 75% are singletons. Material for sequencing was PBMCs. This TCR was recovered from a middle-aged woman in good health and CMV-seropositive. The chain combines TRBV27 with TRBJ1-1; the D gene is possibly TRBD1 (5 bases). The CDR3 region is CASRLATGNTEAFF. In DNA, the CDR3 is TGTGCCAGCAGACTGGCTACAGGGAACACTGAAGCTTTCTTT.